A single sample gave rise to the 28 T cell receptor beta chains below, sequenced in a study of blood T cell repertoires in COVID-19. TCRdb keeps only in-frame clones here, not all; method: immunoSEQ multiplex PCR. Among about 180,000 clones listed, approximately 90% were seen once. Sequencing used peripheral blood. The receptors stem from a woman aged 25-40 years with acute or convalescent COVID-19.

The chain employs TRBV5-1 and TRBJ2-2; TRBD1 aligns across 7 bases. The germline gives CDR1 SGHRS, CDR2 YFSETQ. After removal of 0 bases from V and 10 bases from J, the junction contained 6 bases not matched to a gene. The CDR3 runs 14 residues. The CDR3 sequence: CASSLELGQPELFF. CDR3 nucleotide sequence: TGCGCCAGCAGCTTGGAGTTGGGACAGCCGGAGCTGTTTTTT.

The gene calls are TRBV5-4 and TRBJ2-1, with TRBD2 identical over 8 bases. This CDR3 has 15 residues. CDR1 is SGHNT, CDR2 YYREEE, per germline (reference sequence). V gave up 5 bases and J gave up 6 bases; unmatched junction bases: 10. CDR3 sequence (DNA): TGTGCCAGCAGTCCGACTAGCGAACCGACCAATGAGCAGTTCTTC. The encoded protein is CASSPTSEPTNEQFF.

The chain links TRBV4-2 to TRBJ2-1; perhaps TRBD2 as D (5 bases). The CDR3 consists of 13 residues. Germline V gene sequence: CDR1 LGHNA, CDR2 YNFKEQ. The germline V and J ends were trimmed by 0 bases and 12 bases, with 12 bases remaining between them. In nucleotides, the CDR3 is TGTGCCAGCAGCCAAGAGAGGGCCCTACCGCAGTTCTTC. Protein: CASSQERALPQFF.

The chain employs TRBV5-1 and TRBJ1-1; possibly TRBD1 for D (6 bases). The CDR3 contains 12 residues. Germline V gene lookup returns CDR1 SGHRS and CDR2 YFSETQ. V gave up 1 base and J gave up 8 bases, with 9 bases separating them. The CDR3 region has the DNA TGCGCCAGCAGCTTGATGACAGGCGAAGCTTTCTTT. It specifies CASSLMTGEAFF.

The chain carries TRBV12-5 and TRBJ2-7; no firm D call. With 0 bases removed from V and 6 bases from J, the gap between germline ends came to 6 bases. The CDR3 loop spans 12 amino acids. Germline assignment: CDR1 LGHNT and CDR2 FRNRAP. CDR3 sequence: CASGLVRSEQYF. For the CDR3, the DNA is TGTGCTAGTGGTTTGGTACGGTCCGAGCAGTACTTC. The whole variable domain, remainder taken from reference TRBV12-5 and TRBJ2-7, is DARVTQTPRHKVTEMGQEVTMRCQPILGHNTVFWYRQTMMQGLELLAYFRNRAPLDDSGMPKDRFSAEMPDATLATLKIQPSEPRDSAVYFCASGLVRSEQYFGPGTRLTVT.

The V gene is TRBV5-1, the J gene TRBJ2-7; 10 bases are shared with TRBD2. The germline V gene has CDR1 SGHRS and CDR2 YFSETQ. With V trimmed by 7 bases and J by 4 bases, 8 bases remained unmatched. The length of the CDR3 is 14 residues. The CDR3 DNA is TGCGCCAGCGCAACTAGCGGGATGAAGTACGAGCAGTACTTC. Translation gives CASATSGMKYEQYF.

CDR3 in DNA: TGCGCCAGCAGGACAGACCACTCTGGAAACACCATATATTTT. It specifies CASRTDHSGNTIYF. The chain links TRBV5-1 to TRBJ1-3; a possible D gene is TRBD1 (5 bases). Trimming stripped 5 bases from V and 0 bases from J, with 9 bases between. The CDR3 loop spans 14 amino acids. Germline CDR1 SGHRS, CDR2 YFSETQ.

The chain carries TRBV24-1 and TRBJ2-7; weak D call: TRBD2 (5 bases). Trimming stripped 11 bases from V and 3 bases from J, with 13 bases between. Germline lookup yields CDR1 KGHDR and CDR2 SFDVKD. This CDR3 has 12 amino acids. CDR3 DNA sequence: TGTGCCAGGGAGCACTCGGGCTACGAGCAGTACTTC. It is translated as CAREHSGYEQYF.

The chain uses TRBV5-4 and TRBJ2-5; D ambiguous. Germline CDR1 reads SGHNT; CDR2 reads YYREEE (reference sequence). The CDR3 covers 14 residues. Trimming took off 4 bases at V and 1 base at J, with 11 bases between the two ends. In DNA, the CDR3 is TGTGCCAGCAGCCTGAGGCTGAGCCAAGAGACCCAGTACTTC. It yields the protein CASSLRLSQETQYF.

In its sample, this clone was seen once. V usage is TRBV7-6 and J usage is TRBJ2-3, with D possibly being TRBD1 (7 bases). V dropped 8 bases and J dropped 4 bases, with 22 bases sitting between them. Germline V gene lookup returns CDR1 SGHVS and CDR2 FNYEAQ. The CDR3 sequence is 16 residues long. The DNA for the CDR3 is TGTGCCAGCGGGGGGAACAGGGGAAGGTTCGCAGATACGCAGTATTTT. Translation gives CASGGNRGRFADTQYF.

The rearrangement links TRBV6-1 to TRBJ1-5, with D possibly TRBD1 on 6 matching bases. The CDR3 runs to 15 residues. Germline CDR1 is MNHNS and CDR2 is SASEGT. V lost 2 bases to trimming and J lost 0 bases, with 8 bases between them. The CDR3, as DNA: TGTGCCAGCAGTGAAAGACAGGCTAGCAATCAGCCCCAGCATTTT. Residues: CASSERQASNQPQHF.

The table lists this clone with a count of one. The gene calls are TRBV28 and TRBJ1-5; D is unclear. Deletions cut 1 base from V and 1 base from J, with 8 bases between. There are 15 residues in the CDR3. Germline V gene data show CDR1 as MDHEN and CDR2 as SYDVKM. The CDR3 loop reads CASSLFSQSNQPQHF. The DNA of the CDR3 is TGTGCCAGCAGTTTATTTTCCCAAAGCAATCAGCCCCAGCATTTT.

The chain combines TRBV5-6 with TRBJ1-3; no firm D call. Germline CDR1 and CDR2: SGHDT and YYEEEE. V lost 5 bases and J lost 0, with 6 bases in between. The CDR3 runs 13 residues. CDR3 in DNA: TGTGCCAGCAGTTACAACTCTGGAAACACCATATATTTT. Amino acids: CASSYNSGNTIYF.

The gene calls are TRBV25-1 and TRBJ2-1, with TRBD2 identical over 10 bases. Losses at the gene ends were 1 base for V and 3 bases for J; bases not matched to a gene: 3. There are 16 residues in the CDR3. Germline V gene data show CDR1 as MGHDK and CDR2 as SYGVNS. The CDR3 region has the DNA TGTGCCAGCAGTGAATTGGCTAGCGGGAGCTACAATGAGCAGTTCTTC. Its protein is CASSELASGSYNEQFF.

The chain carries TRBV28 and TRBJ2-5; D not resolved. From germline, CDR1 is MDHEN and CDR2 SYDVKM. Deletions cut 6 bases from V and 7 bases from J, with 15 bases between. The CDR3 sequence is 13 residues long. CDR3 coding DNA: TGTGCCAGCAGCTTGGGCTCAGCTCGGACCCAGTACTTC. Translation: CASSLGSARTQYF.

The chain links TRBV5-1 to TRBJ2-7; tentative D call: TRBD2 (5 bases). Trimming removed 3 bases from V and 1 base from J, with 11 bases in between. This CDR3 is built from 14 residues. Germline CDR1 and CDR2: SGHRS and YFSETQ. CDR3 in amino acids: CASSSLTGSYEQYF. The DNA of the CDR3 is TGCGCCAGCAGCTCGCTGACGGGATCCTACGAGCAGTACTTC.

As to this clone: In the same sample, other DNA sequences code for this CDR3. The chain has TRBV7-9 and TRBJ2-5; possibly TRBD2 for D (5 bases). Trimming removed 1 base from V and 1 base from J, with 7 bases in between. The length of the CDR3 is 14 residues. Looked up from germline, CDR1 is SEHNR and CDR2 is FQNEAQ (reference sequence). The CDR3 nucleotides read TGTGCCAGCAGCTTAGGGCTAGCCCAAGAGACCCAGTACTTC. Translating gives CASSLGLAQETQYF.

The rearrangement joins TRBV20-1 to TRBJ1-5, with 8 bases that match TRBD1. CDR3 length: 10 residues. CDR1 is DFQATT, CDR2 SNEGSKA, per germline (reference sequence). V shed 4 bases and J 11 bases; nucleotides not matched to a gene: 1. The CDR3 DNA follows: TGCAGTGCTACGGGACAGGCCCAGCATTTT. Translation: CSATGQAQHF.

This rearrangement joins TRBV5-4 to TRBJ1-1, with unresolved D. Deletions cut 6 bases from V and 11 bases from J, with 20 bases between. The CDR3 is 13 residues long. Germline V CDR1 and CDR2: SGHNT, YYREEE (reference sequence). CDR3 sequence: CASTISGRLNAFF. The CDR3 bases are TGTGCCAGCACCATTTCAGGCCGCCTCAATGCTTTCTTT.

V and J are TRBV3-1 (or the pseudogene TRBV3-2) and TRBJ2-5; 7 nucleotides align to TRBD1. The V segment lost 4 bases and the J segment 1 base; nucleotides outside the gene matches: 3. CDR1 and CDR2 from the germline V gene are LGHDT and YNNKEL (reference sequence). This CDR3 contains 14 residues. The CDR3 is CASSPTGVQETQYF. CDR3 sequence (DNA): TGTGCCAGCAGCCCCACAGGGGTCCAAGAGACCCAGTACTTC.

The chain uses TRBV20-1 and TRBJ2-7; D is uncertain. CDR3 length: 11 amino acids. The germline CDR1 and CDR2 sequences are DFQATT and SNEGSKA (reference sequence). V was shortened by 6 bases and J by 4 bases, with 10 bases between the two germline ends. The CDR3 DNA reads TGCAGTGCGGGCAGAATTTACGAGCAGTACTTC. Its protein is CSAGRIYEQYF.

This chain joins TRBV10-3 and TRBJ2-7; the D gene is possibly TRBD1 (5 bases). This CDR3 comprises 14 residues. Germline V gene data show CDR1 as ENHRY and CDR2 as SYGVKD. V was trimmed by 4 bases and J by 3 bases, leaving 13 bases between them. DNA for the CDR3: TGTGCCATCAGTGGGCTCCCACAGGTCTACGAGCAGTACTTC. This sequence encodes CAISGLPQVYEQYF.

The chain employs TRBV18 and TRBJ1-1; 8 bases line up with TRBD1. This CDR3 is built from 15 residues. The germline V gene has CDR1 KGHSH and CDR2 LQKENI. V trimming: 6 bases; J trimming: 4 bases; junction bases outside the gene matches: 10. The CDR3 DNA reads TGTGCCAGCTCTCCTCGAATAGGACAGGGCACTGAAGCTTTCTTT. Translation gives CASSPRIGQGTEAFF.

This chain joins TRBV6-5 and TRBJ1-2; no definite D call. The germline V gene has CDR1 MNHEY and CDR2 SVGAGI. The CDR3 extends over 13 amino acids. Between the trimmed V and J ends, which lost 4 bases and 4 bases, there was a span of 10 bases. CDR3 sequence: CASSLVLGYGYTF. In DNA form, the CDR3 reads TGTGCCAGCAGTTTGGTACTTGGCTATGGCTACACCTTC.

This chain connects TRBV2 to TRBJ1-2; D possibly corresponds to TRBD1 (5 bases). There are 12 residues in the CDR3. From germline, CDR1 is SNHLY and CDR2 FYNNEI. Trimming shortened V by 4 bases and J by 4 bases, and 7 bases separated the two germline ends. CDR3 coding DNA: TGTGCCAGCAGTGGGGGGGGCTATGGCTACACCTTC. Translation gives CASSGGGYGYTF.

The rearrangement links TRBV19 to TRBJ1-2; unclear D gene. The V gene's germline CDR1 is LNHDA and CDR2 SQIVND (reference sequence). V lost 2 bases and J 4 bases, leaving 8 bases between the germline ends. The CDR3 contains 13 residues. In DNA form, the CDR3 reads TGTGCCAGTAGTATAATGGCCTCCTATGGCTACACCTTC. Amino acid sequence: CASSIMASYGYTF.

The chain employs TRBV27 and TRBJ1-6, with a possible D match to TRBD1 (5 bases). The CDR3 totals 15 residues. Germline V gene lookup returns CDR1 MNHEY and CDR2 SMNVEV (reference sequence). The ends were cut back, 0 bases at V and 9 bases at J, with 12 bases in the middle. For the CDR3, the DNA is TGTGCCAGCAGTTTATCATCAGGGCCCAGTTCACCCCTCCACTTT. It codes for CASSLSSGPSSPLHF.

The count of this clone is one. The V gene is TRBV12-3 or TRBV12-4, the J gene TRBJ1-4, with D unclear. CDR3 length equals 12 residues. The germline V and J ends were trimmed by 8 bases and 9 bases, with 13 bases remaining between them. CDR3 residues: CASGFGQQKLFF. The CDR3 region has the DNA TGTGCCAGCGGGTTTGGGCAGCAAAAACTGTTTTTT.